The 21 T cell receptor beta chains listed next were all sequenced from one sample in a study of response to subunit inactivated influenza vaccine. TCRdb reanalysed the RT-PCR reads using MiXCR and keeps one entry per CDR3 protein. The sample records some 640,000 distinct CDR3 sequences, around 13% being singletons. The sample consisted of PBMCs from blood, taken 14 to 15 days before vaccination. The receptors shown here come from a man in his forties or fifties who received an inactivated influenza vaccine.

This clonotype was observed at least ten times. The chain links TRBV7-3 to TRBJ2-1, with 9 bases aligning to TRBD2. Trimming removed 6 bases from V and 0 bases from J; junction bases left unmatched: 6. This CDR3 has 16 amino acids. Germline CDR1 reads SGHTA; CDR2 reads FQGTGA. The CDR3 nucleotides are TGTGCCAGCAGTCAGTATAGCGGGAGCTCCTACAATGAGCAGTTCTTC. Protein product: CASSQYSGSSYNEQFF.

The chain couples TRBV5-1 to TRBJ2-2; 12 bases are shared with TRBD2. Germline loops: CDR1 SGHRS, CDR2 YFSETQ. This CDR3 region has 16 residues. V was clipped by 6 bases and J by 6 bases; unmatched bases: 9. CDR3 sequence: CASNGLAGNYPGELFF. In DNA, the CDR3 is TGCGCCAGCAACGGACTAGCGGGAAATTATCCCGGGGAGCTGTTTTTT.

This clonotype has at least ten counts. The chain couples TRBV25-1 to TRBJ2-2, with D perhaps TRBD2 (5 bases). Germline CDR1 reads MGHDK; CDR2 reads SYGVNS. The germline V and J ends were trimmed by 6 bases and 5 bases, with 10 bases remaining between them. The CDR3 has 13 amino acids. The CDR3 nucleotides are TGTGCCAGCAGGTCGACGGGGACCGGGGAGCTGTTTTTT. Protein: CASRSTGTGELFF.

V is TRBV6-2 or TRBV6-3 and J is TRBJ2-7; possibly TRBD1 for D (5 bases). Trimming took off 2 bases at V and 2 bases at J, with 16 bases between the two ends. CDR3 length: 16 residues. CDR1 MNHEY and CDR2 SVGEGT come from the germline V gene. This CDR3 is CASSYAPDRFAYEQYF. CDR3 bases: TGTGCCAGCAGTTACGCTCCTGACAGATTCGCCTACGAGCAGTACTTC.

The chain employs TRBV7-6 and TRBJ2-7; 7 bases line up with TRBD1. Per the germline V gene, CDR1 is SGHVS and CDR2 is FNYEAQ. V lost 4 bases, J lost 5 bases, and 8 bases stayed unmatched. The CDR3 is made up of 14 amino acids. The DNA of the CDR3 is TGTGCCAGCAGCTCACACCAAGGGGGCCACGAGCAGTACTTC. Its translation: CASSSHQGGHEQYF.

In this sample, this clonotype turned up a few times. V gene TRBV27 combines with J gene TRBJ2-7, with TRBD1 matching over 10 bases. CDR1 and CDR2 from the germline V gene are MNHEY and SMNVEV (reference sequence). The length of the CDR3 is 14 residues. V shed 3 bases, J shed 7 bases, and the junction held 6 bases outside the gene matches. The CDR3 is CASSFGTGAGEQYF. The CDR3 bases are TGTGCCAGCAGTTTCGGGACAGGGGCAGGTGAGCAGTACTTC.

There are a few counts of this clonotype. The V call is TRBV24-1, the J call TRBJ2-1; D is possibly TRBD1 (6 bases). The CDR3 loop spans 14 amino acids. Trimming shortened V by 7 bases and J by 8 bases, and 17 bases separated the two germline ends. Germline V gives CDR1 KGHDR, CDR2 SFDVKD. The CDR3 DNA sequence: TGTGCCACCAGCATTGGGGTTGGGGGCGATGAGCAGTTCTTC. This sequence encodes CATSIGVGGDEQFF.

In its sample, this clonotype was seen a few times. The chain recombines TRBV20-1 with TRBJ2-1; TRBD2 matches at 9 bases. This CDR3 contains 12 residues. Germline assignment: CDR1 DFQATT and CDR2 SNEGSKA (reference sequence). The CDR3 protein is CGGEAGGNEQFF. CDR3 in DNA: TGCGGAGGAGAAGCGGGGGGCAATGAGCAGTTCTTC.

This clonotype has a handful of counts. A read error may account for a junction end that differs from germline. CDR3 residues: CASSPGSGTSVF. DNA of the CDR3: TGTGCCAGCAGCCCTGGTAGCGGGACCTCGGTCTTC. The genes are TRBV5-6 and TRBJ2-1; 8 bases line up with TRBD2. The CDR3 totals 12 residues. Germline CDR1 reads SGHDT; CDR2 reads YYEEEE.

This clonotype occurred many times. The chain employs TRBV24-1 and TRBJ2-2; 7 nucleotides align to TRBD1. The CDR3 is 13 amino acids. V trimming: 5 bases; J trimming: 7 bases; junction bases outside the gene matches: 3. The germline gives CDR1 KGHDR, CDR2 SFDVKD. CDR3 protein: CATSATGIGELFF. The CDR3 nucleotides read TGTGCCACCAGTGCGACAGGGATCGGGGAGCTGTTTTTT.

This clonotype was recorded a few times. The gene calls are TRBV21-1 and TRBJ2-1; the table calls TRBD1, which could not be checked here. TRBV21-1 is flagged as a pseudogene. CDR3 length: 17 amino acids. The CDR3: CASSKLGQGTSYNEQFF. In nucleotides, the CDR3 is TGTGCCAGCAGCAAATTGGGACAGGGGACCTCCTACAATGAGCAGTTCTTC.

The chain joins TRBV4-1 to TRBJ1-2; a possible D gene is TRBD1 (5 bases). Germline CDR1 is MGHRA and CDR2 is YSYEKL. This CDR3 spans 15 amino acids. The V end was cut by 1 base, the J end by 11 bases, with 20 bases between. The CDR3 reads CASSQGVRDRHPYTF. CDR3 bases: TGCGCCAGCAGCCAAGGGGTCCGGGACCGTCACCCTTACACCTTC.

This clonotype turned up a few times. The chain is built from TRBV10-3 and TRBJ2-7; the match to TRBD2 covers 10 bases. Trimming removed 8 bases from V and 1 base from J; junction bases left unmatched: 5. The CDR3 totals 14 residues. The V gene's germline CDR1 is ENHRY and CDR2 SYGVKD. The CDR3 nucleotides read TGTGCCATCGGACTAGCGGACCTTTCCTACGAGCAGTACTTC. Protein sequence: CAIGLADLSYEQYF.

This clonotype was seen a few times. V is TRBV18 and J is TRBJ2-7; D tentatively reads TRBD1 or TRBD2 (5 bases each). V gave up 4 bases and J gave up 7 bases, with 17 bases separating them. The CDR3 is made up of 14 amino acids. Germline V gene data show CDR1 as KGHSH and CDR2 as LQKENI. The CDR3 reads CASSQDSPPGEQYF. The CDR3 nucleotides are TGTGCCAGCTCACAAGACAGTCCTCCGGGGGAGCAGTACTTC.

Many counts were recorded for this clonotype. This chain connects TRBV7-6 to TRBJ2-5; D is uncertain. This CDR3 comprises 15 residues. The ends were cut back, 3 bases at V and 8 bases at J, with 19 bases in the middle. From germline, CDR1 is SGHVS and CDR2 FNYEAQ. CDR3 sequence: CASSFYADGETTQYF. In DNA, the CDR3 is TGTGCCAGCAGCTTTTATGCCGACGGTGAAACCACCCAGTACTTC.

The chain uses TRBV5-1 and TRBJ2-7; TRBD1 matches 7 bases. The CDR3 is 14 residues long. The J segment lost 3 bases and the V segment lost 3 bases, leaving 6 bases of the junction unmatched. CDR1 and CDR2 from the germline V gene are SGHRS and YFSETQ. The DNA of the CDR3 is TGCGCCAGCAGCTCGCTCGGGACAGTCTACGAGCAGTACTTC. This translates into CASSSLGTVYEQYF.

This clonotype was counted only a few times. This chain uses TRBV7-2 with TRBJ2-7; 7 bases match TRBD2. V lost 5 bases and J lost 3; bases outside the gene matches: 10. Per the germline V gene, CDR1 is SGHTA and CDR2 is FQGNSA. This CDR3 has 15 residues. CDR3 sequence: CASSRDYGVRYEQYF. The CDR3 region has the DNA TGTGCCAGCAGCCGGGACTACGGAGTCCGCTACGAGCAGTACTTC.

This clonotype was seen once. The genes are TRBV20-1 and TRBJ2-3; unclear D gene. The CDR3 is 13 residues long. The germline CDR1 and CDR2 sequences are DFQATT and SNEGSKA (reference sequence). V lost 7 bases and J lost 0, with 11 bases in between. The CDR3 region is CSVGTHSTDTQYF. In DNA form, the CDR3 reads TGCAGTGTGGGAACCCATAGCACAGATACGCAGTATTTT.

This clonotype showed up just a few times. V is TRBV7-2 and J is TRBJ2-1; 11 nucleotides line up with TRBD2. CDR1 is SGHTA and CDR2 is FQGNSA in the germline V gene. V trimming: 6 bases; J trimming: 4 bases; junction bases outside the gene matches: 11. The CDR3 is 17 residues long. For the CDR3, the DNA is TGTGCCAGCAGTTCTCTAGCGGGAGGAGGGGGGTACAATGAGCAGTTCTTC. It specifies CASSSLAGGGGYNEQFF.

This clonotype has at least ten counts. This chain connects TRBV20-1 to TRBJ2-4; D gene ambiguous. The CDR3 consists of 14 residues. CDR1 DFQATT and CDR2 SNEGSKA come from the germline V gene (reference sequence). V lost 6 bases, J lost 9 bases, and 21 bases lay in between. As DNA, the CDR3 is TGCAGTGCCCCCGCGTCGGCCCTAAACAGCATTCAGTACTTC. Protein: CSAPASALNSIQYF.

This clonotype was detected a few times. The V and J genes are TRBV29-1 and TRBJ2-7; D is perhaps TRBD1 or TRBD2 (5 bases each). Germline-derived CDR1 and CDR2 are SQVTM and ANQGSEA. The CDR3 sequence is 12 residues long. V lost 7 bases and J lost 5, with 15 bases in between. The CDR3 DNA follows: TGCAGCGCGGAGAGGGGTACCAACGAGCAGTACTTC. Its protein product is CSAERGTNEQYF.